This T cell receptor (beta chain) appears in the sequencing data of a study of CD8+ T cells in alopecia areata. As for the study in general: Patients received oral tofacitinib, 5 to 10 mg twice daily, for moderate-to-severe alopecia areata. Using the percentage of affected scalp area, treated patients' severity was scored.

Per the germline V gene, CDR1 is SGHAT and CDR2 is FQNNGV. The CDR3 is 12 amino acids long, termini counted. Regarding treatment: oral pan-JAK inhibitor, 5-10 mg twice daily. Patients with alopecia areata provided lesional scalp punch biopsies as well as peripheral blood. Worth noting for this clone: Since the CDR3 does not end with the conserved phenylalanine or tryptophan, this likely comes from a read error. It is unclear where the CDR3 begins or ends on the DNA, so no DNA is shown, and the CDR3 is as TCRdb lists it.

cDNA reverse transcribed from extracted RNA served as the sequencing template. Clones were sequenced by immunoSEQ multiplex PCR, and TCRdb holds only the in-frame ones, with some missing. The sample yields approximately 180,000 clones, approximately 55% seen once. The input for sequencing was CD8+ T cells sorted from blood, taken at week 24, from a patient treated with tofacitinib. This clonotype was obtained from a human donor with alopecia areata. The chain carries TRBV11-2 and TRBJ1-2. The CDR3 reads CASSLARSAPKL.